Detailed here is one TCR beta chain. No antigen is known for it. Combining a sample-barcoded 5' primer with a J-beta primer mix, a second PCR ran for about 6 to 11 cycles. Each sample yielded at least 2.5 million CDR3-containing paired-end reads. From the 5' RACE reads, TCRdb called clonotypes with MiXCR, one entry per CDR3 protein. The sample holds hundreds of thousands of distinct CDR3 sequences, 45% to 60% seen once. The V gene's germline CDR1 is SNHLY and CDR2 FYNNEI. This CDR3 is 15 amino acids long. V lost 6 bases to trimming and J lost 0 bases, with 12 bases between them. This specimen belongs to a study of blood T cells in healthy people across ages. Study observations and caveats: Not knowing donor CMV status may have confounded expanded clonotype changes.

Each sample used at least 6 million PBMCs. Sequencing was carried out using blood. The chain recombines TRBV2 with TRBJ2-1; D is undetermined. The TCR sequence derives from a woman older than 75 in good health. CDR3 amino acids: CASSRQTYSYNEQFF. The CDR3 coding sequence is TGTGCCAGCAGCCGCCAGACGTACTCCTACAATGAGCAGTTCTTC.